Listed below are T cell receptor beta chains from one sample, sequenced in a study of liver allograft versus peripheral blood T cells. TCRdb processed the reads anew with MiXCR; each CDR3 protein has one entry. The data contain about 1,300 distinct CDR3 sequences, approximately 10% of them singletons. These receptors were obtained from a human patient who had a liver transplant. Some T cells here may be from the graft donor. Both conserved end residues are part of each CDR3. A D gene is named only where the DNA matches it firmly. The listing skips clone size in some rows; elsewhere it reads once, few, many or a size class.

j_call,clone_size,v_call,d_call,cdr3_aa,cdr3_nt
TRBJ2-7,medium-sized,TRBV19,-,CASSGRGLSYEQYF,TGTGCCAGTAGTGGCCGGGGCCTCTCCTACGAGCAGTACTTC
TRBJ2-4,medium-sized,TRBV18,TRBD1,CASSSVNRDRQNIQYF,TGTGCCAGCTCCTCAGTAAACCGGGACAGACAAAACATTCAGTACTTC
TRBJ2-2,large,TRBV10-3,-,CAIRADTNTGELFF,TGTGCCATCAGGGCGGACACTAACACCGGGGAGCTGTTTTTT
TRBJ2-1,-,TRBV2,-,CASSEDSLRGEFF,TGTGCCAGCAGTGAAGATAGCCTACGAGGAGAGTTCTTC
TRBJ2-3,few,TRBV9,TRBD1,CASSSGQGAIDTQYF,TGTGCCAGCAGCTCTGGACAGGGGGCAATAGATACGCAGTATTTT
TRBJ2-7,medium-sized,TRBV28,TRBD1,CASSTGAYSYEQYF,TGTGCCAGCTCTACAGGGGCCTACTCCTACGAGCAGTACTTC
TRBJ2-1,medium-sized,TRBV7-9,TRBD2,CASSLERGGLAGAHNEQFF,TGTGCCAGCAGCTTAGAGAGGGGGGGACTAGCGGGAGCCCACAATGAGCAGTTCTTC
TRBJ1-2,large,TRBV18,TRBD1,CASSPATGLNYGYTF,TGTGCCAGCTCACCGGCGACAGGGTTAAACTATGGCTACACCTTC
TRBJ1-2,few,TRBV28,TRBD1,CASTLTGTGILSNYGYTF,TGTGCCAGCACCCTTACCGGGACAGGGATCCTCTCTAACTATGGCTACACCTTC
TRBJ1-2,large,TRBV28,TRBD1,CASGGGGDYGYTF,TGTGCCAGCGGAGGAGGGGGCGACTATGGCTACACCTTC
TRBJ1-5,medium-sized,TRBV28,-,CASIRSNQPQHF,TGTGCCAGCATACGAAGTAATCAGCCCCAGCATTTT
TRBJ1-2,medium-sized,TRBV20-1,-,CSAPLGQLGDGYTF,TGCAGTGCCCCGTTAGGACAGTTAGGTGATGGCTACACCTTC
TRBJ2-5,medium-sized,TRBV20-1,-,CSARVHQETQYF,TGCAGTGCTAGAGTCCATCAGGAGACCCAGTACTTC
TRBJ1-4,large,TRBV27,TRBD1,CASSDRGVNEKLFF,TGTGCCAGCTCTGACAGGGGAGTTAATGAAAAACTGTTTTTT
TRBJ1-2,large,TRBV19,TRBD1,CASSRFRGDYGYTF,TGTGCCAGTAGTCGATTCAGGGGGGACTATGGCTACACCTTC
TRBJ1-1,many,TRBV7-9,TRBD1,CASSLQGATEAFF,TGTGCCAGCAGCTTACAGGGGGCTACTGAAGCTTTCTTT
TRBJ1-3,large,TRBV18,TRBD1,CASSPQGANGNTIYF,TGTGCCAGCTCACCCCAGGGGGCAAACGGAAACACCATATATTTT
TRBJ2-7,large,TRBV28,-,CASSSWITTYEQYF,TGTGCCAGCAGTTCCTGGATTACTACCTACGAGCAGTACTTC
TRBJ1-5,medium-sized,TRBV30,TRBD1,CAWSVRGNQPQHF,TGTGCCTGGAGCGTCAGGGGGAATCAGCCCCAGCATTTT
TRBJ1-2,large,TRBV18,-,CASSHGVNYGYTF,TGTGCCAGCTCACACGGGGTTAACTATGGCTACACCTTC
TRBJ2-1,medium-sized,TRBV20-1,-,CSARAGTSALNEQFF,TGCAGTGCTAGAGCCGGGACCTCCGCTTTGAATGAGCAGTTCTTC
TRBJ2-7,large,TRBV6-1,-,CASSLQGRSYEQYF,TGTGCCAGCAGTCTACAGGGGAGGTCCTACGAGCAGTACTTC
TRBJ1-1,-,TRBV7-2,-,CASSLNTEAFF,TGTGCCAGCAGCTTAAACACTGAAGCTTTCTTT
TRBJ1-6,large,TRBV28,-,CASSLAGKTYNSPLHF,TGTGCCAGCAGTTTAGCGGGAAAAACCTATAATTCACCCCTCCACTTT
TRBJ2-1,few,TRBV11-3,-,CASSLEFSGEAEQFF,TGTGCCAGCAGCTTAGAATTTTCAGGGGAAGCTGAGCAGTTCTTC
TRBJ2-7,medium-sized,TRBV20-1,TRBD2,CSARAGLAGAGSYEQYF,TGCAGTGCTAGGGCTGGACTAGCGGGGGCCGGGTCCTACGAGCAGTACTTC
TRBJ2-5,medium-sized,TRBV20-1,-,CSAVLSVQETQYF,TGCAGTGCTGTGCTAAGCGTGCAAGAGACCCAGTACTTC
TRBJ1-2,large,TRBV6-2/TRBV6-3,-,CASSLLVPYYGYTF,TGTGCCAGCAGTTTACTGGTGCCCTACTATGGCTACACCTTC
TRBJ1-2,medium-sized,TRBV7-9,-,CASSLSPVYGYTF,TGTGCCAGCAGCTTATCCCCGGTCTATGGCTACACCTTC
TRBJ2-7,medium-sized,TRBV20-1,TRBD1,CSAVTGGYEQYF,TGCAGTGCCGTGACAGGGGGATACGAGCAGTACTTC
TRBJ2-1,-,TRBV20-1,-,CSARGDSYNEQFF,TGCAGTGCCCGTGGGGACTCCTACAATGAGCAGTTCTTC
TRBJ2-3,medium-sized,TRBV27,TRBD2,CASSRLAGGTYSTDTQYF,TGTGCCAGCAGTCGACTAGCGGGAGGAACGTATAGCACAGATACGCAGTATTTT
TRBJ1-1,few,TRBV28,-,CASSPPRGSYTEAFF,TGTGCCAGCAGCCCCCCCAGGGGAAGTTACACTGAAGCTTTCTTT
TRBJ1-1,medium-sized,TRBV6-6,-,CASNQGQGGNTEAFF,TGTGCCAGCAACCAGGGGCAGGGCGGAAATACTGAAGCTTTCTTT
TRBJ2-7,medium-sized,TRBV5-1,TRBD1,CASRWKAGQGPGDRSEQYF,TGCGCCAGCCGGTGGAAGGCAGGACAGGGCCCCGGGGATCGAAGCGAGCAGTACTTC
TRBJ1-5,many,TRBV5-3,-,CARSCWATEDHQPQHF,TGTGCCAGAAGTTGCTGGGCGACAGAGGACCATCAGCCCCAGCATTTT
TRBJ1-5,large,TRBV12-3/TRBV12-4,TRBD1,CASSFGTDQPQHF,TGTGCCAGCAGTTTCGGGACAGATCAGCCCCAACATTTT
TRBJ1-5,large,TRBV6-5,-,CASSYGTGSNQPQHF,TGTGCCAGCAGTTATGGCACCGGAAGCAATCAGCCCCAGCATTTT
TRBJ1-4,large,TRBV7-2,-,CASSLYYSGTEEKLFF,TGTGCCAGCAGCCTTTACTACTCCGGGACGGAGGAAAAACTGTTTTTT
TRBJ2-1,medium-sized,TRBV6-2/TRBV6-3,-,CASSYPPSRSSYNEQFF,TGTGCCAGCAGTTACCCACCTAGCCGGAGCTCCTACAATGAGCAGTTCTTC
TRBJ1-3,large,TRBV24-1,-,CASSEGSSGVDGSTIYF,TGTGCCAGCAGTGAAGGGTCCTCAGGGGTGGATGGGAGCACCATATATTTT
TRBJ1-3,large,TRBV6-5,-,CASSSGKLSGNTIYF,TGTGCCAGCAGTTCCGGAAAACTCTCTGGAAACACCATATATTTT
TRBJ2-1,medium-sized,TRBV28,-,CASSLPMWESSYNEQFF,TGTGCCAGCAGTTTACCTATGTGGGAGAGCTCCTACAATGAGCAGTTCTTC
TRBJ1-2,medium-sized,TRBV27,TRBD1,CASSPIGTGVYGYTF,TGTGCCAGCAGTCCAATAGGGACAGGCGTCTATGGCTACACCTTC
TRBJ2-6,once,TRBV6-5,TRBD1,CASSYSRTGGNVLTF,TGTGCCAGCAGTTACTCTAGGACAGGGGGAAATGTCCTGACTTTC
TRBJ1-1,medium-sized,TRBV6-5,-,CASSYSRNTEAFF,TGTGCCAGCAGTTACTCCCGGAACACTGAAGCTTTCTTT
TRBJ1-2,-,TRBV5-1,-,CASAQRGEGDGYTF,TGCGCCAGCGCCCAGAGAGGGGAGGGGGATGGCTACACCTTC
TRBJ2-5,medium-sized,TRBV20-1,-,CSARADGETQYF,TGCAGTGCTAGAGCGGACGGGGAGACCCAGTACTTC
TRBJ1-5,large,TRBV12-3/TRBV12-4,-,CASSFGRSQPQHF,TGTGCCAGCAGTTTCGGTAGATCTCAGCCCCAGCATTTT
TRBJ2-3,medium-sized,TRBV6-5,-,CASSSRADTQYF,TGTGCCAGCAGTTCCCGCGCAGATACGCAGTATTTT
TRBJ2-7,medium-sized,TRBV7-9,-,CASSDTGATYEQYF,TGTGCCAGCAGCGATACGGGGGCCACCTACGAGCAGTACTTC
TRBJ1-1,medium-sized,TRBV6-1,-,CASSEIAGYSTEAFF,TGTGCCAGCAGTGAGATAGCAGGGTATAGCACTGAAGCTTTCTTT
TRBJ2-1,large,TRBV7-2,TRBD2,CASSLIGGNNEQFF,TGTGCCAGCAGCTTAATCGGGGGGAACAATGAGCAGTTCTTC
TRBJ2-1,large,TRBV6-6,TRBD2,CASNPRGLAGKNEQFF,TGTGCCAGCAACCCCCGGGGGCTAGCGGGGAAAAATGAGCAGTTCTTC
TRBJ2-5,few,TRBV5-5,-,CASSAYHIGETQYF,TGTGCCAGCAGCGCCTACCACATCGGGGAGACCCAGTACTTC
TRBJ2-5,many,TRBV20-1,-,CSARGTREHKETQYF,TGCAGTGCTAGAGGTACAAGAGAGCACAAGGAGACCCAGTACTTC
TRBJ2-7,large,TRBV5-6,TRBD2,CASSSGLAEDEQYF,TGTGCCAGCAGCTCCGGACTAGCGGAAGACGAGCAGTACTTC
TRBJ1-2,medium-sized,TRBV5-6,-,CASSLASGYGYTF,TGTGCCAGCAGCTTGGCGTCAGGCTATGGCTACACCTTC